The subject of this entry is one T cell receptor (beta chain). Its matching antigen is unknown. The sample originates from a study of T cells in Graves' hyperthyroidism and ophthalmopathy. The study's findings and limits: Most thyroid clonotypes expanded above 0.001 were also detected in blood. Before onset, by a median of about six months, the model predicted ophthalmopathy.

CDR1 and CDR2 (germline): WSHSY, SAAADI. The CDR3 extends over 16 amino acids. Trimming stripped 6 bases from V and 0 bases from J, with 18 bases between. Amplified regions were TCR beta CDR3 sequences from RNA transcripts. When the TCR CDR3 underwent first-round RT-PCR, the HTBI primer set was used. TCRdb reanalysed the multiplex PCR reads using MiXCR and keeps one entry per CDR3 protein. The sample consists of around 720,000 distinct CDR3 sequences, 35% of them appearing once. Patients aged 18 to 65 had newly diagnosed hyperthyroidism of under 2 months' duration. The study based diagnoses on clinical symptoms, serum thyroxine and TRAb, thyroid ultrasound and orbital computed tomography.

The chain employs TRBV10-2 and TRBJ2-7; D tentatively reads TRBD1 or TRBD2 (5 bases each). The sequence derives from a woman between 40 and 55 years old with Graves' hyperthyroidism. Sequencing was done on a sample of blood. CDR3 bases: TGCGCCAGCAGCCAGGACACAGGAGGTGGCTCCTACGAGCAGTACTTC. Its translation: CASSQDTGGGSYEQYF.